The source of this TCR beta chain is a study of cytomegalovirus exposure and HLA in healthy donors. This PCR relied on a set of 60 Vbeta primers and 13 Jbeta primers. Some clones are missing from TCRdb's copy, which holds only in-frame ones; the method was immunoSEQ multiplex PCR. The repertoire holds 100,000 or so clones, approximately 72% seen once, with around 10% in the top ten. CDR3 length: 12 amino acids. CDR1 and CDR2 (germline): SEHNR, FQNEAQ (reference sequence). Study-wide points: A later analysis reportedly found that, within productive TCRs, an Asian-associated ancestry cluster had fewer N-insertions than the mean observed across the approximately 700 donors.

As to this clone: Its antigen is undetermined. The germline gene is not matched at one end of the junction; a read error may be the cause.

Specimen: PBMCs. The TCR originated in a man younger than 45 in good health and CMV-seropositive. V gene TRBV7-9 combines with J gene TRBJ1-4; D gene uncertain. CDR3 nucleotide sequence: TGTTCCAGCAGCTTACAACAGGAAAAACTGTTTTTT. Residues: CSSSLQQEKLFF.